This T cell receptor (beta chain) was recovered during a study of blood T cell repertoires in COVID-19. Some clones are missing from TCRdb's copy, which holds only in-frame ones; the method was immunoSEQ multiplex PCR. This table holds some 130,000 clones, approximately 89% found once. This CDR3 comprises 12 residues. The germline V and J ends were trimmed by 7 bases and 7 bases, with 11 bases remaining between them. The chain is built from TRBV12-3 or TRBV12-4 and TRBJ2-1; D possibly corresponds to TRBD2 (6 bases). The receptor comes from a woman aged 65 to 85 with COVID-19, enrolled during active disease. The sequenced sample consisted of peripheral blood. The CDR3 is CASTPEGNEQFF. CDR3 coding DNA: TGTGCCAGCACCCCGGAGGGGAATGAGCAGTTCTTC.